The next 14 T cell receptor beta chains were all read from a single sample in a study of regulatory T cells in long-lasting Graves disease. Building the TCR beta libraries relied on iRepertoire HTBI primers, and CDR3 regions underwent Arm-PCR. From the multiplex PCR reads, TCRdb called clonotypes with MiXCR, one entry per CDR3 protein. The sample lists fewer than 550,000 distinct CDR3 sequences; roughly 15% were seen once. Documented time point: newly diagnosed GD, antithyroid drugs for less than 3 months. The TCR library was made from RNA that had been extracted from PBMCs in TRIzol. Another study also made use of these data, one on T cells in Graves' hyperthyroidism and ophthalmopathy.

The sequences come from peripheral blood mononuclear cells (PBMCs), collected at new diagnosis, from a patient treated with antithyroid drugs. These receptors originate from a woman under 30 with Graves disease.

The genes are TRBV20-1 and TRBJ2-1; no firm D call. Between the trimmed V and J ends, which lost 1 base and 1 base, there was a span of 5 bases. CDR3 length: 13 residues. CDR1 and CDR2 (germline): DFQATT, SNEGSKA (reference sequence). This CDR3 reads CSARGYSYNEQFF. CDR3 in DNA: TGCAGTGCTAGAGGATATTCCTACAATGAGCAGTTCTTC.

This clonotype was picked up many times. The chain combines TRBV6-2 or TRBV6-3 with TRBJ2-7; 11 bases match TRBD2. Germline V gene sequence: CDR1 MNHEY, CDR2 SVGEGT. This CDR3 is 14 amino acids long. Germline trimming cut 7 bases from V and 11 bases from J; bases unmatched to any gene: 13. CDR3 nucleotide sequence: TGTGCCAGCACCCCTAGCGGGAGGAGCCCTCCGGAGTACTTC. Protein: CASTPSGRSPPEYF.

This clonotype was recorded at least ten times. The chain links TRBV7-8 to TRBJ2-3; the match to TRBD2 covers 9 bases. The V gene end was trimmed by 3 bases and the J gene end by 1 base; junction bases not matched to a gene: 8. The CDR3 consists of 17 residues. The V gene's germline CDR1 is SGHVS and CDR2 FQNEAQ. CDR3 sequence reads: CASSFDHRLAGTDTQYF. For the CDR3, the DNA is TGTGCCAGCAGCTTCGACCACAGACTAGCGGGCACAGATACGCAGTATTTT.

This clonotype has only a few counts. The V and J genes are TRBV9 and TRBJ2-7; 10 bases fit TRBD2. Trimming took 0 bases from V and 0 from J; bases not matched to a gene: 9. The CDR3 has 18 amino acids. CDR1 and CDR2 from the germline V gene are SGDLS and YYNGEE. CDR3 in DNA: TGTGCCAGCAGCGTAGGACTAGCGGGCGAGGGAAGCTCCTACGAGCAGTACTTC. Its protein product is CASSVGLAGEGSSYEQYF.

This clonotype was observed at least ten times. The CDR3 reads CASSYTAVLSSYEQYF. CDR3 in DNA: TGTGCCAGCAGTTACACGGCGGTCCTCAGCTCCTACGAGCAGTACTTC. This sequence joins TRBV6-5 and TRBJ2-7; D not certain. The CDR3 consists of 16 residues. The V gene's germline CDR1 is MNHEY and CDR2 SVGAGI. The ends were cut back, 2 bases at V and 0 bases at J, with 14 bases in the middle.

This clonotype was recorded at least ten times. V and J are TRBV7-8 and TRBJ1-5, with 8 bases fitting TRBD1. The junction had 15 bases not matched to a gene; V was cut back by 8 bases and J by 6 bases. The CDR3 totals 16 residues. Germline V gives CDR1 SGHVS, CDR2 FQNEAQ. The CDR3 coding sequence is TGTGCCAGCCGATTGACAGGGGCGGGCTCGGGTCAGCCCCAGCATTTT. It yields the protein CASRLTGAGSGQPQHF.

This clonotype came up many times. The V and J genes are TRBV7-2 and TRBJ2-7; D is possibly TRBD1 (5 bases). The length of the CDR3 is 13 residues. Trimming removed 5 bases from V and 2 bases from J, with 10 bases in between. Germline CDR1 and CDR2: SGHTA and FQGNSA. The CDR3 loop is CASSSGAPYEQYF. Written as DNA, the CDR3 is TGTGCCAGCAGCAGTGGGGCCCCCTACGAGCAGTACTTC.

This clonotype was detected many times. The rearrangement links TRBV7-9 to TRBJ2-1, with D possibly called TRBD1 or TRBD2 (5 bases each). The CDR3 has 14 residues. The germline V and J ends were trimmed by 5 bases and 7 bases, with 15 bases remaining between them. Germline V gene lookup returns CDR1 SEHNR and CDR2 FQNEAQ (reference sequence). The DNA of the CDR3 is TGTGCCAGCAGCGGTGGGGGTAGCGAGAATGAGCAGTTCTTC. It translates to CASSGGGSENEQFF.

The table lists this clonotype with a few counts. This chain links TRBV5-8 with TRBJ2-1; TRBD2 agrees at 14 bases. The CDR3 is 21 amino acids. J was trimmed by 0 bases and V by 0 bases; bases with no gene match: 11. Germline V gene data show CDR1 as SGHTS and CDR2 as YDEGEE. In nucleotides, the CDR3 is TGTGCCAGCAGCTTGGCGGGACTAGCGGGGGCGGGCCTGAGCTCCTACAATGAGCAGTTCTTC. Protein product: CASSLAGLAGAGLSSYNEQFF.

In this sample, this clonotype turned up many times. CDR3 sequence reads: CASSLGQPDTQYF. CDR3 coding DNA: TGCGCCAGCAGCTTGGGGCAGCCAGATACGCAGTATTTT. The chain couples TRBV5-1 to TRBJ2-3; D is undetermined. CDR1 and CDR2 from the germline V gene are SGHRS and YFSETQ. The CDR3 totals 13 residues. V lost 0 bases to trimming and J lost 4 bases, with 6 bases between them.

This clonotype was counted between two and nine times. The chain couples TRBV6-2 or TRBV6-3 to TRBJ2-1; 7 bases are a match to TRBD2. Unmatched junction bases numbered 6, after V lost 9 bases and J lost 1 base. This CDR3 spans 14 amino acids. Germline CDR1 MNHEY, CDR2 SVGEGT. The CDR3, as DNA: TGTGCCAGTAGGGAGGGCCCGTCCTACAATGAGCAGTTCTTC. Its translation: CASREGPSYNEQFF.

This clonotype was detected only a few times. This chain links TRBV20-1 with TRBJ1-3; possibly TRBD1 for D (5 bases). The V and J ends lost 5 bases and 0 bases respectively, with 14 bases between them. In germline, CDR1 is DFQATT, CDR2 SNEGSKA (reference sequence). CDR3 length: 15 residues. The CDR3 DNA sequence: TGCAGTGCTGTCGGGGACGCCTCCTCTGGAAACACCATATATTTT. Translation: CSAVGDASSGNTIYF.

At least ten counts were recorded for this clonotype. The CDR3 reads CASSPQGTSSGNTIYF. The CDR3 nucleotides are TGTGCCAGCTCACCACAAGGCACAAGCTCTGGAAACACCATATATTTT. The chain uses TRBV18 and TRBJ1-3; D call uncertain. Germline CDR1 KGHSH, CDR2 LQKENI. The CDR3 has 16 residues. V gave up 1 base and J gave up 0 bases, with 10 bases separating them.

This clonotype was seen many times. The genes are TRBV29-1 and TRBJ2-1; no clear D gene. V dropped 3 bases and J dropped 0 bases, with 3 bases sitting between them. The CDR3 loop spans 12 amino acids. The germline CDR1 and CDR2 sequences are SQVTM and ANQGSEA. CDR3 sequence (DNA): TGCAGCGTTGAGGTCTCCTACAATGAGCAGTTCTTC. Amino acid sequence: CSVEVSYNEQFF.